This T cell receptor (beta chain) was sequenced during a study of control samples from healthy donors and cancer patients. Germline V gene sequence: CDR1 SEHNR, CDR2 FQNEAQ (reference sequence). Trimming left V 5 bases short and J 10 bases short, with 15 bases between. This CDR3 is 14 amino acids long. Repertoires were generated with immunoSEQ multiplex PCR, while TCRdb's copy carries only in-frame clones and drops some. The table lists some 130,000 clones, 88% of them singletons. The sequenced material came from blood. The chain uses TRBV7-9 and TRBJ1-6, with D possibly matching TRBD1 (6 bases). The receptor was derived from a middle-aged man in good health. CDR3 sequence reads: CASSGDMRPSPLHF. Written as DNA, the CDR3 is TGTGCCAGCAGCGGGGACATGCGGCCGTCACCCCTCCACTTT.